Below, 20 T cell receptor beta chains from the same sample are listed, as sequenced in a study of neurological immune-mediated disorders. TCRdb itself ran the 5' RACE reads through MiXCR, one entry per CDR3 protein. The data contain about 95,000 distinct CDR3 sequences, roughly 4% of them singletons. Material: PBMCs. These receptors all come from a woman between 18 and 29 years old with multiple sclerosis.

In its sample, this clonotype was seen many times. The V gene is TRBV5-1, the J gene TRBJ1-2; D not certain. Looked up from germline, CDR1 is SGHRS and CDR2 is YFSETQ. The CDR3 loop spans 14 amino acids. Deletions cut 4 bases from V and 4 bases from J, with 14 bases between. The CDR3 here is CASSPDDHLYGYTF. As DNA, the CDR3 is TGCGCCAGCAGCCCAGACGACCACCTCTATGGCTACACCTTC.

This clonotype was counted between two and nine times. V and J are TRBV29-1 and TRBJ2-1, with 10 positions matching TRBD2. Germline V CDR1 and CDR2: SQVTM, ANQGSEA. The CDR3 covers 14 residues. The V and J ends lost 3 bases and 6 bases, in that order; junction bases with no gene match: 5. The CDR3 protein is CSVEGLALGNEQFF. The CDR3 DNA reads as TGCAGCGTTGAGGGACTAGCGTTGGGCAATGAGCAGTTCTTC.

On this clonotype: It may be a read error: a sequence one base away is much more abundant. As DNA, the CDR3 is TGCGCCAGCAGCTTGGAGATGGCGGGGGGCTACAATGAGCAGTTCTTC. Protein: CASSLEMAGGYNEQFF. This rearrangement joins TRBV5-1 to TRBJ2-1, with 8 bases that match TRBD2. Germline lookup yields CDR1 SGHRS and CDR2 YFSETQ. The trim removed 0 bases at V and 3 bases at J, leaving 5 bases unmatched. There are 16 residues in the CDR3.

This clonotype was detected ten times or more. V and J are TRBV2 and TRBJ1-6, with TRBD1 matching over 10 bases. The CDR3 runs to 15 residues. Trimming removed 6 bases from V and 9 bases from J; junction bases left unmatched: 8. CDR1 is SNHLY, CDR2 FYNNEI, per germline. CDR3 nucleotide sequence: TGTGCCAGCAGCGACCGGGACAGGGGCCCTTCACCCCTCCACTTT. It is translated as CASSDRDRGPSPLHF.

The chain joins TRBV7-9 to TRBJ1-3; D gene uncertain. Germline V gene lookup returns CDR1 SEHNR and CDR2 FQNEAQ (reference sequence). The CDR3 runs 14 residues. V lost 0 bases and J lost 4, with 7 bases in between. This CDR3 reads CASSLASGGNTIYF. The CDR3 bases are TGTGCCAGCAGCTTAGCTTCGGGAGGAAACACCATATATTTT.

This clonotype was observed at least ten times. The V gene is TRBV18, the J gene TRBJ1-1, with TRBD1 as a possible D gene (5 bases). The CDR3 runs to 15 residues. In germline, CDR1 is KGHSH, CDR2 LQKENI. V lost 3 bases to trimming and J lost 0 bases, with 11 bases between them. CDR3 in DNA: TGTGCCAGCTCACCGGGGCAGGGAATGAACACTGAAGCTTTCTTT. Its translation is CASSPGQGMNTEAFF.

This clonotype was observed at least ten times. This chain joins TRBV11-2 and TRBJ2-7, with 7 bases lining up with TRBD2. The CDR3 extends over 14 amino acids. V shed 6 bases and J 0 bases; nucleotides not matched to a gene: 5. Germline CDR1 is SGHAT and CDR2 is FQNNGV. CDR3 DNA sequence: TGTGCCAGCAGGGATAGCGGGCGCTCCTACGAGCAGTACTTC. As protein: CASRDSGRSYEQYF.

There are many counts of this clonotype. This sequence joins TRBV12-3 or TRBV12-4 and TRBJ1-2; 8 positions match TRBD1. The ends lost 3 bases at V and 7 bases at J; junction bases unmatched: 4. The CDR3 covers 13 residues. The CDR3 is CASSFQGAVGYTF. In nucleotides, the CDR3 is TGTGCCAGCAGTTTTCAGGGGGCGGTTGGCTACACCTTC.

This clonotype was recorded many times. The V call is TRBV5-1, the J call TRBJ2-5; 7 nucleotides line up with TRBD2. CDR3 length: 15 residues. The V and J ends lost 0 bases and 4 bases, in that order; junction bases with no gene match: 6. Germline V gene lookup returns CDR1 SGHRS and CDR2 YFSETQ. The CDR3 coding sequence is TGCGCCAGCAGCTTGGAGAGCGGGACCGGAGAGACCCAGTACTTC. Its protein is CASSLESGTGETQYF.

This rearrangement joins TRBV25-1 to TRBJ1-1, with no clear D. CDR1 MGHDK and CDR2 SYGVNS come from the germline V gene. The V end lost 5 bases, the J end lost 7 bases, and 17 bases lay between the germline ends. CDR3 length equals 14 residues. CDR3 DNA: TGTGCCAGCAGTTTCCTAGGAGGAAATGGTGAAGCTTTCTTT. As protein: CASSFLGGNGEAFF.

Of note for this clonotype: A much bigger clone sits one base away, suggesting this may be a read error. This chain joins TRBV7-9 and TRBJ1-6; D is unresolved. This CDR3 is 12 amino acids long. The germline V gene encodes CDR1 SEHNR and CDR2 FQNEAQ (reference sequence). CDR3 residues: CASSTHNSPLNF. As DNA, the CDR3 is TGTGCCAGCAGCACCCATAATTCACCCCTCAACTTT.

This clonotype was observed at least ten times. The rearrangement joins TRBV5-1 to TRBJ2-1; D is ambiguous. The germline V gene has CDR1 SGHRS and CDR2 YFSETQ. V gave up 0 bases and J gave up 4 bases, with 11 bases separating them. The CDR3 has 15 residues. The DNA for the CDR3 is TGCGCCAGCAGCTTGGCCCCGGCAGGATACAATGAGCAGTTCTTC. Translating gives CASSLAPAGYNEQFF.

This clonotype came up a few times. The chain carries TRBV28 and TRBJ2-1; 9 nucleotides match TRBD1. Losses at the gene ends were 5 bases for V and 7 bases for J; bases not matched to a gene: 9. The CDR3 consists of 15 residues. Germline V gives CDR1 MDHEN, CDR2 SYDVKM. CDR3 DNA sequence: TGTGCCAGCAGTGGCTCTGGGACAGGGTTGAATGAGCAGTTCTTC. Residues: CASSGSGTGLNEQFF. The whole variable domain, filled in from reference TRBV28 and TRBJ2-1, reads DVKVTQSSRYLVKRTGEKVFLECVQDMDHENMFWYRQDPGLGLRLIYFSYDVKMKEKGDIPEGYSVSREKKERFSLILESASTNQTSMYLCASSGSGTGLNEQFFGPGTRLTVL.

This clonotype occurred many times. The rearrangement links TRBV20-1 to TRBJ2-3; TRBD1 agrees at 7 bases. V trimming: 5 bases; J trimming: 1 base; junction bases outside the gene matches: 3. From germline, CDR1 is DFQATT and CDR2 SNEGSKA (reference sequence). CDR3 length: 13 amino acids. As DNA, the CDR3 is TGCAGTGCTCCCGGGACAGGCACAGATACGCAGTATTTT. As protein: CSAPGTGTDTQYF.

The chain carries TRBV5-1 and TRBJ2-2; no reliable D call. Germline CDR1 is SGHRS and CDR2 is YFSETQ. The CDR3 contains 12 residues. Trimming left V 5 bases short and J 6 bases short, with 8 bases between. In DNA form, the CDR3 reads TGCGCCAGCAGTAGGTCGCCCGGGGAGCTGTTTTTT. It encodes CASSRSPGELFF.

This clonotype was recorded many times. J is TRBJ1-2 and V is TRBV7-9; D not certain. The CDR3 is made up of 13 amino acids. Germline loops: CDR1 SEHNR, CDR2 FQNEAQ (reference sequence). Trimming left V 1 base short and J 5 bases short, with 8 bases between. CDR3 bases: TGTGCCAGCAGCTTAGAGGTCTCATATGGCTACACCTTC. Residues: CASSLEVSYGYTF.

In its sample, this clonotype was seen many times. The chain joins TRBV5-6 to TRBJ2-7; D may be TRBD2 (5 bases). This CDR3 spans 18 amino acids. Trimming removed 5 bases from V and 3 bases from J, with 27 bases in between. Germline lookup yields CDR1 SGHDT and CDR2 YYEEEE. The CDR3 reads CASSHWRRQASHYYEQYF. CDR3 nucleotide sequence: TGTGCCAGCAGTCATTGGAGGCGGCAGGCCTCACACTACTACGAGCAGTACTTC.

This clonotype was found many times. The chain joins TRBV5-1 to TRBJ2-7; TRBD2 matches 10 bases. This CDR3 comprises 15 residues. The ends lost 4 bases at V and 2 bases at J; junction bases unmatched: 6. The germline CDR1 and CDR2 sequences are SGHRS and YFSETQ. CDR3 in DNA: TGCGCCAGCAGCGAGCTAGCGGGGGTGGCCTACGAGCAGTACTTC. Translation: CASSELAGVAYEQYF.

This clonotype occurred many times. The V and J genes are TRBV4-1 and TRBJ1-2, with a tentative D call TRBD1 (6 bases). There are 14 residues in the CDR3. Looked up from germline, CDR1 is MGHRA and CDR2 is YSYEKL. V dropped 3 bases and J dropped 8 bases, with 16 bases sitting between them. The CDR3 region has the DNA TGCGCCAGCAGCCACCTCCCAGGGGCCGGAGGCTACACCTTC. Protein: CASSHLPGAGGYTF.

This clonotype was detected a few times. The chain employs TRBV7-9 and TRBJ2-3; D call uncertain. V was clipped by 5 bases and J by 6 bases, with 9 bases between them. This CDR3 comprises 12 residues. Germline CDR1 reads SEHNR; CDR2 reads FQNEAQ (reference sequence). The CDR3 sequence is CASSIRGDTQYF. The CDR3 bases are TGTGCCAGCAGCATACGTGGGGATACGCAGTATTTT.